The TCR beta chain described here comes from a study of tissue T cells after allogeneic stem cell transplantation. Time point defined: mouse harvest day 14 after allogeneic transplant. Each mouse received 10^7 T-cell-depleted marrow cells plus 10^6 splenic CD5+ T cells by tail vein. This clone was observed a few times. Its matching antigen is unknown. Here the gene names and germline are mouse. The sequence runs out 1 residue before the end of the CDR3; the remainder is reconstructed from the germline J gene. Study findings and constraints: Sampling depth was limited, and the cohort was small and clinically varied. Few T cell clones were shared across patients, but motif clusters showed tissue-specific shared signatures. Only a limited share of tissue TCRs appeared in blood or spleen.

Produced via immunoSEQ multiplex PCR; TCRdb's table is partial and in-frame only. The sample holds 8,000 to 10,000 clones, under 40% seen once. Germline V CDR1 and CDR2: LGHDT, YNNKQL (reference sequence). The CDR3 extends over 14 amino acids. Deletions cut 5 bases from V and 4 bases from J, with 11 bases between. The source of this sequence is a female BALB/c mouse given C57BL/6 T cells with graft-versus-host disease after an allogeneic hematopoietic cell transplant. V is TRBV4 and J is TRBJ2-2, with D possibly being TRBD1 or TRBD2 (5 bases each). The sequenced material came from skin. The sequenced part of the CDR3 DNA is TGTGCCAGCAGCGACGGGGCGGGCACCGGGCAGCTCTAC. Protein product: CASSDGAGTGQLY. The whole CDR3 region reads CASSDGAGTGQLYF.